Below, 14 T cell receptor beta chains from the same sample are listed, as sequenced in a study of T-cell reconstitution after alpha-beta-depleted transplantation in children (dated by TCRdb to the mid-2010s). Libraries were constructed by PCR. Instrument on record: Illumina HiSeq 2500. TCR library preparation used molecular barcoding, with unique molecular identifiers applied to normalize quantification of the TCRbeta repertoire. The public reads were quality trimmed at Q25 with fastp and then assembled into clones with MiXCR by TCRdb, keeping productive beta chains. All rows with the same CDR3 protein become a single entry with the most common DNA and genes. This sample has some 840,000 distinct CDR3 sequences in its table, and roughly 15% of those were observed once. About 5% of the sample goes to the ten largest clones. The label giving this sample's treatment or condition can be read as: allogeneic hematopoietic cell transplantation with graft depleted of TCRalphabeta T cells and CD19 B cells.

The sample here was PBMCs, mostly from graft donor cells, taken 360 days after TCRalphabeta/CD19-depleted stem cell transplant. Receptor source: a male patient younger than 18 who had a stem cell transplant for acute lymphoblastic leukemia, so the T cells may come from the graft donor.

V is TRBV5-1 and J is TRBJ2-1; 8 bases are shared with TRBD2. This CDR3 has 15 residues. V lost 5 bases, J lost 2 bases, and 6 bases stayed unmatched. Germline V gene lookup returns CDR1 SGHRS and CDR2 YFSETQ. In DNA, the CDR3 is TGCGCCAGCAGACCGGGGGGGACTACCTACAATGAGCAGTTCTTC. It yields the protein CASRPGGTTYNEQFF.

This clonotype was detected a few times. The chain has TRBV27 and TRBJ1-5; TRBD1 matches 8 bases. J gave up 0 bases and V 0 bases, and 10 bases lay outside the gene matches. The length of the CDR3 is 19 residues. Germline V CDR1 and CDR2: MNHEY, SMNVEV (reference sequence). The CDR3: CASSLSGRGRHYSNQPQHF. CDR3 DNA sequence: TGTGCCAGCAGTTTATCTGGCAGGGGGCGCCATTATAGCAATCAGCCCCAGCATTTT.

This clonotype was found many times. The V gene is TRBV12-3 or TRBV12-4, the J gene TRBJ2-1; tentative D call: TRBD2 (5 bases). There are 15 residues in the CDR3. The germline V and J ends were trimmed by 4 bases and 6 bases, with 16 bases remaining between them. The CDR3 loop reads CASSSRGSGRNEQFF. Written as DNA, the CDR3 is TGTGCCAGCAGTTCCCGTGGGAGTGGTCGCAATGAGCAGTTCTTC.

The table lists this clonotype with a few counts. The chain is built from TRBV18 and TRBJ1-5, with TRBD1 matching 7 bases. There are 14 residues in the CDR3. Per the germline V gene, CDR1 is KGHSH and CDR2 is LQKENI. Germline trimming cut 4 bases from V and 7 bases from J; bases unmatched to any gene: 7. In nucleotides, the CDR3 is TGTGCCAGCTCACAAGGGACAGACCCACAGCCCCAGCATTTT. Amino acids: CASSQGTDPQPQHF.

The chain employs TRBV20-1 and TRBJ2-5; no reliable D call. The germline gives CDR1 DFQATT, CDR2 SNEGSKA (reference sequence). Trimming removed 6 bases from V and 2 bases from J, with 13 bases in between. CDR3 length: 13 residues. Here the CDR3 DNA reads TGCAGTGCCCTCGGTGCCCTTCAAGAGACCCAGTACTTC. This codes for CSALGALQETQYF.

This clonotype was recorded a few times. This chain uses TRBV4-1 with TRBJ2-5, with TRBD1 as a possible D gene (6 bases). CDR3 length: 16 residues. Germline CDR1 and CDR2: MGHRA and YSYEKL. V shed 3 bases and J shed 0 bases, with 14 bases lying between them. CDR3 DNA sequence: TGCGCCAGCAGCCACCTACCCGACAGGAACCAAGAGACCCAGTACTTC. Amino acids: CASSHLPDRNQETQYF.

This clonotype turned up a few times. The chain joins TRBV5-1 to TRBJ2-7; possible D gene TRBD2, 5 bases. Trimming removed 3 bases at V and 3 bases at J, with 13 bases between. CDR1 and CDR2 from the germline V gene are SGHRS and YFSETQ. This CDR3 contains 14 residues. The CDR3 nucleotides read TGCGCCAGCAGCTCCCGGGATCCGATCTACGAGCAGTACTTC. Amino acid sequence: CASSSRDPIYEQYF.

This chain joins TRBV4-1 and TRBJ2-7; 8 bases are shared with TRBD2. Trimming at V came to 2 bases and at J to 5 bases, leaving 11 bases not matched to a gene. The CDR3 sequence is 16 residues long. Per the germline V gene, CDR1 is MGHRA and CDR2 is YSYEKL. CDR3 protein: CASSQPTRTSPHEQYF. For the CDR3, the DNA is TGCGCCAGCAGCCAACCCACACGGACTAGCCCCCACGAGCAGTACTTC.

This clonotype has at least ten counts. This chain uses TRBV29-1 with TRBJ2-3, with 7 positions matching TRBD1. V trimming: 6 bases; J trimming: 0 bases; junction bases outside the gene matches: 6. This CDR3 is 14 amino acids long. CDR1 SQVTM and CDR2 ANQGSEA come from the germline V gene. The chain's CDR3 is CSVADRASTDTQYF. For the CDR3, the DNA is TGCAGCGTCGCTGACAGGGCGAGCACAGATACGCAGTATTTT.

The CDR3 loop reads CASSLAGTGSKNIQYF. For the CDR3, the DNA is TGTGCCAGCAGCTTGGCCGGGACCGGAAGTAAAAACATTCAGTACTTC. The J gene is TRBJ2-4, the V gene TRBV5-6; D possibly uses TRBD1 or TRBD2 (5 bases each). Germline CDR1 SGHDT, CDR2 YYEEEE. There are 16 residues in the CDR3. Trimming stripped 0 bases from V and 4 bases from J, with 14 bases between. The full variable domain, rest sourced from reference TRBV5-6 and TRBJ2-4, is DAGVTQSPTHLIKTRGQQVTLRCSPKSGHDTVSWYQQALGQGPQFIFQYYEEEERQRGNFPDRFSGHQFPNYSSELNVNALLLGDSALYLCASSLAGTGSKNIQYFGAGTRLSVL.

The chain couples TRBV18 to TRBJ2-1; 14 positions match TRBD2. Trimming took 3 bases from V and 8 from J; bases not matched to a gene: 3. CDR1 KGHSH and CDR2 LQKENI come from the germline V gene. The CDR3 length is 15 residues. This CDR3 reads CASSPTSGRGHEQFF. CDR3 coding DNA: TGTGCCAGCTCACCGACTAGCGGGAGGGGGCATGAGCAGTTCTTC. Full variable domain (missing parts from reference TRBV18 and TRBJ2-1): NAGVMQNPRHLVRRRGQEARLRCSPMKGHSHVYWYRQLPEEGLKFMVYLQKENIIDESGMPKERFSAEFPKEGPSILRIQQVVRGDSAAYFCASSPTSGRGHEQFFGPGTRLTVL.

This clonotype was recorded a few times. The chain combines TRBV6-2 or TRBV6-3 with TRBJ2-3, with TRBD2 matching over 11 bases. V lost 4 bases and J lost 2; bases outside the gene matches: 5. Per germline, CDR1 MNHEY and CDR2 SVGEGT. The CDR3 spans 16 residues. The CDR3 coding sequence is TGTGCCAGCAGTTCGGGACTAGCGGAGACCACAGATACGCAGTATTTT. Translating it yields CASSSGLAETTDTQYF.

This rearrangement joins TRBV18 to TRBJ2-7; 11 bases fit TRBD1. Per germline, CDR1 KGHSH and CDR2 LQKENI. The CDR3 totals 15 residues. Trimming removed 2 bases from V and 2 bases from J; junction bases left unmatched: 2. CDR3 residues: CASSPRTGGAYEQYF. The CDR3 coding sequence is TGTGCCAGCTCACCAAGGACAGGGGGCGCCTACGAGCAGTACTTC.

The chain joins TRBV4-1 to TRBJ2-7, with 10 bases identical to TRBD1. The germline V gene has CDR1 MGHRA and CDR2 YSYEKL. The CDR3 runs to 15 residues. Unmatched junction bases numbered 3, after V lost 2 bases and J lost 2 bases. CDR3 sequence reads: CASSQRDRGAYEQYF. As DNA, the CDR3 is TGCGCCAGCAGCCAACGGGACAGGGGTGCCTACGAGCAGTACTTC.